Listed below are T cell receptor beta chains from one sample, sequenced in a study of cytomegalovirus exposure and HLA in healthy donors. Measured with immunoSEQ multiplex PCR; TCRdb has only the in-frame clones, and not every one. This table has approximately 50,000 clones, approximately 83% appearing once. The sequencing sample was made of PBMCs. Receptors were obtained from a man aged 25 to 40 in good health and CMV-seronegative. The CDR3 runs from the conserved cysteine through the conserved F or W. A D gene is named only where the DNA matches it firmly. Size values are once, few and many counts, or a class for expanded clones, and some rows have none.

>TRBD2|TRBJ2-1|NA|TRBV19
TGTGCCAGTAGGAAAGGACTAGCGGGAGCCCTTAATGAGCAGTTCTTC
CASRKGLAGALNEQFF
>TRBD1|TRBJ1-2|few|TRBV6-5
TGTGCCATTAGGGGGCTGCGTGGCTACACCTTC
CAIRGLRGYTF
>NA|TRBJ2-7|NA|TRBV27
TGTGCCAGCAGTTTCGAGGGAGGCGAGCAGTACTTC
CASSFEGGEQYF
>NA|TRBJ1-4|NA|TRBV4-1
TGCGCCAGCAGCCAGGGACAAACAACTAATGAAAAACTGTTTTTT
CASSQGQTTNEKLFF
>NA|TRBJ1-1|NA|TRBV5-4
TGTGCCAGCAGCCCCCGGGTTCCCGACAGGCGGACTGAAGCTTTCTTT
CASSPRVPDRRTEAFF
>TRBD1|TRBJ2-7|NA|TRBV19
TGTGCCAGTAGTCCGGGGACAGGTCCCTACGAGCAGTACTTC
CASSPGTGPYEQYF
>NA|TRBJ1-4|NA|TRBV21-1
TGTGCCAGCAGCAAAGCCAGGGCAGGGGAAGGTAGACGCTCCCGAGTGACCGATGAAAAACTGTTTTTT
CASSKARAGEGRRSRVTDEKLFF
>TRBD1|TRBJ2-7|NA|TRBV19
TGTGCCAGTAGTAGGGGGACAGGGGGCTCCAAAATTAACGAGCAGTACTTC
CASSRGTGGSKINEQYF
>TRBD2|TRBJ2-5|NA|TRBV9
TGTGCCAGCAGCGTCGACGGGACTAAAGAGACCCAGTACTTC
CASSVDGTKETQYF
>TRBD2|TRBJ2-3|NA|TRBV9
TGTGCCAGCAGCGGTCCCGGGACTAGCGATAGCACAGATACGCAGTATTTT
CASSGPGTSDSTDTQYF
>TRBD2|TRBJ2-1|NA|TRBV30
TGTGCCTGGAGTAACGGGGCTAGCGGGATTAATGAGCAGTTCTTC
CAWSNGASGINEQFF
>NA|TRBJ2-7|NA|TRBV15
TGTGCCACCAGCGGTCCCTACTACGAGCAGTACTTC
CATSGPYYEQYF